Shown below are 10 T cell receptor beta chains from a single sample sequenced in a study of cytomegalovirus exposure and HLA in healthy donors (dated by TCRdb to about 2017). The library was prepared using the immunoSEQ multiplex PCR assay. A mixture of 60 forward primers for TCR Vbeta segments and 13 reverse primers for TCR Jbeta segments was used in the multiplex PCR. TCRdb stores this immuneACCESS table with in-frame sequences only. Part of the clones is absent; in the studies checked, under half of the shortfall reflects unresolved V genes, and no reason is known for the rest. The sample profile shows 120,000 or so clones; under 70% of them were found once. Clones ranked in the top ten supply about 1.5% of the sample. Specimen: PBMCs. These receptors originate from a young man in good health and CMV-seronegative.

This chain connects TRBV2 to TRBJ2-1; TRBD2 is a possible D gene (5 bases). Germline V gene lookup returns CDR1 SNHLY and CDR2 FYNNEI. Trimming shortened V by 1 base and J by 9 bases, and 16 bases separated the two germline ends. There are 15 residues in the CDR3. CDR3 in amino acids: CASSEDPLARSEQFF. DNA of the CDR3: TGTGCCAGCAGTGAAGATCCGCTAGCAAGAAGTGAGCAGTTCTTC.

CDR3 region: CASVRTGRYVYEQYF. The CDR3 nucleotides are TGTGCCAGCGTCCGGACAGGAAGGTATGTTTACGAGCAGTACTTC. V is TRBV21-1 and J is TRBJ2-7; TRBD1, the D gene given by the table, was not confirmed from the DNA. TRBV21-1 is tagged as a pseudogene. The CDR3 contains 15 residues.

V is TRBV9 and J is TRBJ2-4; 9 bases are shared with TRBD2. The CDR3 is 17 residues long. The V and J ends lost 2 bases and 2 bases, in that order; junction bases with no gene match: 8. Germline CDR1 and CDR2: SGDLS and YYNGEE. CDR3 nucleotides: TGTGCCAGCAGCGTTCGACCGGGACTAGCCCCCAAAAACATTCAGTACTTC. Its protein is CASSVRPGLAPKNIQYF.

This clone has just a few counts. This sequence joins TRBV28 and TRBJ1-2; 9 bases fit TRBD1. Germline assignment: CDR1 MDHEN and CDR2 SYDVKM. V dropped 7 bases and J dropped 4; count of bases not matched to a gene: 7. This CDR3 is 14 amino acids long. CDR3 loop: CASTVQGAFYGYTF. The CDR3 bases are TGTGCCAGCACCGTACAGGGGGCGTTCTATGGCTACACCTTC.

The chain is built from TRBV6-1 and TRBJ2-7; TRBD1 matches 8 bases. The germline CDR1 and CDR2 sequences are MNHNS and SASEGT. CDR3 length: 13 amino acids. The V and J ends lost 6 bases and 3 bases, in that order; junction bases with no gene match: 4. The CDR3 loop is CASRYRGNYEQYF. The CDR3, as DNA: TGTGCCAGCAGGTACAGGGGGAACTACGAGCAGTACTTC.

As for this clone: Other DNA sequences in this sample translate to the same CDR3. J is TRBJ1-5 and V is TRBV27; 7 bases agree with TRBD1. Germline trimming cut 5 bases from V and 7 bases from J; bases unmatched to any gene: 2. This CDR3 spans 12 amino acids. Germline V gives CDR1 MNHEY, CDR2 SMNVEV (reference sequence). CDR3: CASSPTGQPQHF. The CDR3 region has the DNA TGTGCCAGCAGTCCGACAGGGCAGCCCCAGCATTTT.

The chain carries TRBV12-5 and TRBJ1-2; 7 nucleotides align to TRBD1. V dropped 6 bases and J dropped 4; count of bases not matched to a gene: 8. The CDR3 runs 14 residues. Germline-derived CDR1 and CDR2 are LGHNT and FRNRAP. CDR3 residues: CASGPGTESYGYTF. DNA for the CDR3: TGTGCTAGTGGCCCCGGGACAGAAAGCTATGGCTACACCTTC.

This clone was seen more than once but under ten times. The genes are TRBV29-1 and TRBJ2-3; 7 nucleotides match TRBD2. This CDR3 region has 14 residues. Looked up from germline, CDR1 is SQVTM and CDR2 is ANQGSEA. With 1 base clipped from V and 4 bases from J, the junction kept 5 bases outside the gene matches. CDR3 sequence (DNA): TGCAGCGTTGAAGTCGGGAGGACATCAGATACGCAGTATTTT. Amino acid sequence: CSVEVGRTSDTQYF.

The rearrangement joins TRBV28 to TRBJ2-1, with 8 bases that match TRBD2. CDR1 MDHEN and CDR2 SYDVKM come from the germline V gene. V lost 4 bases, J lost 6 bases, and 8 bases stayed unmatched. The CDR3 runs 15 residues. CDR3 sequence (DNA): TGTGCCAGCAGTTCCAGCGGGAGTCTGGGCAATGAGCAGTTCTTC. It encodes CASSSSGSLGNEQFF.

The rearrangement uses TRBV19 and TRBJ2-7; 8 bases align to TRBD1. The CDR3 runs 14 residues. The ends lost 3 bases at V and 0 bases at J; junction bases unmatched: 1. Germline CDR1 reads LNHDA; CDR2 reads SQIVND (reference sequence). The CDR3: CASSMGQVSYEQYF. CDR3 bases: TGTGCCAGTAGTATGGGACAGGTCTCCTACGAGCAGTACTTC. Variable domain in full (rest from reference TRBV19 and TRBJ2-7): DGGITQSPKYLFRKEGQNVTLSCEQNLNHDAMYWYRQDPGQGLRLIYYSQIVNDFQKGDIAEGYSVSREKKESFPLTVTSAQKNPTAFYLCASSMGQVSYEQYFGPGTRLTVT.